These T cell receptor beta chains were read from a single sample in a study of memory CD4+ T cells and cytomegalovirus serostatus. Measured with immunoSEQ multiplex PCR; TCRdb has only the in-frame clones, and not every one. The table has 50,000 to 70,000 clones, 70% to 85% seen once. Input material: memory CD4+ T cells from blood. The receptors derive from an adult in good health and CMV-seronegative. The CDR3 runs from the conserved cysteine through the conserved F or W. D genes are given only for firm matches. The size of a clone is reported for some rows only, either as once, few or many, or as a class for expanded clones.

CASSFKRENGELFF,TGTGCCAGCAGCTTCAAGCGGGAGAACGGGGAGCTGTTTTTT,TRBV7-2,-,TRBJ2-2,14,TRBD2
CASSLTARGRSAGELFF,TGTGCCAGCAGTTTAACGGCGCGGGGCAGGTCCGCCGGGGAGCTGTTTTTT,TRBV28,once,TRBJ2-2,17,-
CAWSPGLAGVGEQYF,TGTGCCTGGAGTCCTGGACTAGCGGGAGTGGGCGAGCAGTACTTC,TRBV30,-,TRBJ2-7,15,TRBD2
CATRRDRGAAGELFF,TGTGCCACCAGAAGGGACAGGGGGGCGGCCGGGGAGCTGTTTTTT,TRBV15,-,TRBJ2-2,15,TRBD1
CAWDIGRTGAQYF,TGTGCCTGGGACATTGGGCGAACCGGGGCGCAGTATTTT,TRBV30,-,TRBJ2-3,13,-
CASNGLFKYTQYF,TGTGCCTCCAATGGGCTATTCAAATATACGCAGTATTTT,TRBV6-1,-,TRBJ2-3,13,-
CASSFRGGETQYF,TGCGCCAGCAGCTTTAGGGGGGGAGAGACCCAGTACTTC,TRBV5-1,-,TRBJ2-5,13,-
CASSLEGSQETQYF,TGTGCCAGCAGCTTAGAGGGCTCCCAAGAGACCCAGTACTTC,TRBV11-3,-,TRBJ2-5,14,-
CASSPDRNYGYTF,TGTGCCAGCAGCCCGGACAGAAACTATGGCTACACCTTC,TRBV5-6,-,TRBJ1-2,13,-
CASSADRANQPQHF,TGTGCCAGCAGTGCAGACAGGGCTAATCAGCCCCAGCATTTT,TRBV6-1,-,TRBJ1-5,14,TRBD1
CASSVSDRGSYEQYF,TGTGCCAGCAGCGTCAGTGACAGGGGTTCCTACGAGCAGTACTTC,TRBV5-6,-,TRBJ2-7,15,TRBD1
CASSLRDTVTGYSPLHF,TGTGCCAGCAGCTTACGGGACACAGTCACGGGGTATTCACCCCTCCACTTT,TRBV11-2,-,TRBJ1-6,17,-
CASSSSGSTGANVLTF,TGTGCCAGCAGTTCTAGCGGGAGCACTGGGGCCAACGTCCTGACTTTC,TRBV2,-,TRBJ2-6,16,TRBD2
CASSTGQKAGNTIYF,TGTGCCAGTAGCACTGGACAGAAGGCTGGAAACACCATATATTTT,TRBV19,-,TRBJ1-3,15,-
CASSLERPTSGNTIYF,TGTGCCAGCAGCTTAGAAAGACCCACCTCTGGAAACACCATATATTTT,TRBV7-2,-,TRBJ1-3,16,-
CASSHRREATYEQYF,TGTGCCAGCAGCCACCGGCGGGAGGCAACCTACGAGCAGTACTTC,TRBV7-9,-,TRBJ2-7,15,TRBD2
CAWKREGLFEQYF,TGTGCCTGGAAGCGGGAGGGCCTTTTCGAGCAGTACTTC,TRBV30,-,TRBJ2-7,13,TRBD2
CARSLTTSGQNNEQFF,TGTGCCAGAAGCTTGACGACTAGCGGCCAGAACAATGAGCAGTTCTTC,TRBV5-3,few,TRBJ2-1,16,TRBD2
CAWSVDRGNGYTF,TGTGCCTGGAGTGTAGACAGGGGAAACGGCTACACCTTC,TRBV30,few,TRBJ1-2,13,TRBD1
CASKRTRADTQYF,TGTGCCAGCAAAAGGACCAGGGCAGATACGCAGTATTTT,TRBV6-1,few,TRBJ2-3,13,-
CASSLGVATNEKLFF,TGTGCCAGTAGTCTTGGGGTTGCAACTAATGAAAAACTGTTTTTT,TRBV19,once,TRBJ1-4,15,-
CASSQDPSGNQPQHF,TGTGCCAGCAGCCAAGATCCGTCGGGCAATCAGCCCCAGCATTTT,TRBV4-2,-,TRBJ1-5,15,-
CASSLNSNQPQHF,TGTGCCAGCAGTTTAAATAGCAATCAGCCCCAGCATTTT,TRBV6-1,-,TRBJ1-5,13,-
CASSFGQGRPYGYTF,TGTGCCAGCAGCTTTGGTCAGGGAAGACCCTATGGCTACACCTTC,TRBV7-9,-,TRBJ1-2,15,-
CSVEDQRGRSYGYTF,TGCAGCGTTGAAGATCAGAGGGGAAGAAGCTATGGCTACACCTTC,TRBV29-1,-,TRBJ1-2,15,-
CASSSPVLGVNEKLFF,TGTGCCAGCAGTTCGCCAGTCTTGGGGGTTAATGAAAAACTGTTTTTT,TRBV28,-,TRBJ1-4,16,-
CATGAEDTQYF,TGTGCAACGGGGGCGGAAGATACGCAGTATTTT,TRBV6-6,-,TRBJ2-3,11,-
CASSFPGTYEQYF,TGCGCCAGCAGCTTTCCAGGGACGTACGAGCAGTACTTC,TRBV5-1,-,TRBJ2-7,13,-
CASSFPGGGYEQYF,TGTGCCAGCAGTTTTCCAGGGGGCGGCTACGAGCAGTACTTC,TRBV6-1,-,TRBJ2-7,14,TRBD1
CASSPTGYNEQFF,TGTGCCAGCAGTCCCACAGGGTACAATGAGCAGTTCTTC,TRBV6-6,-,TRBJ2-1,13,-
CASSLVNEQFF,TGTGCCAGCAGTTTAGTCAATGAGCAGTTCTTC,TRBV28,-,TRBJ2-1,11,-
CASSLARTSDTQYF,TGCGCCAGCAGCTTGGCACGGACCTCAGATACGCAGTATTTT,TRBV5-1,-,TRBJ2-3,14,-
CASSKGSSGTISGANVLTF,TGTGCCAGCAGCAAAGGATCATCCGGGACCATTTCTGGGGCCAACGTCCTGACTTTC,TRBV21-1,-,TRBJ2-6,19,-
CASSTGTGPFYEQYF,TGTGCCAGTAGTACCGGGACAGGGCCCTTCTACGAGCAGTACTTC,TRBV19,few,TRBJ2-7,15,TRBD1
CSAGTSGSLGTGELFF,TGCAGCGCTGGGACTAGCGGGAGTTTAGGCACCGGGGAGCTGTTTTTT,TRBV29-1,-,TRBJ2-2,16,TRBD2
CASSGGRISGANVLTF,TGTGCCAGCAGTGGAGGCAGAATCTCTGGGGCCAACGTCCTGACTTTC,TRBV2,-,TRBJ2-6,16,-
CASSPGLAGEGEQFF,TGTGCCAGCTCACCCGGACTAGCGGGAGAGGGCGAGCAGTTCTTC,TRBV18,-,TRBJ2-1,15,TRBD2
CASSVGSSGNTIYF,TGTGCCAGCAGCGTAGGGAGCTCTGGAAACACCATATATTTT,TRBV9,-,TRBJ1-3,14,-
CASSFEGGKTYNEQFF,TGTGCCAGCAGTTTCGAGGGAGGTAAGACCTACAATGAGCAGTTCTTC,TRBV27,-,TRBJ2-1,16,-
CAWSVQNSQETQYF,TGTGCCTGGAGTGTACAAAACAGTCAAGAGACCCAGTACTTC,TRBV30,-,TRBJ2-5,14,-
CASSLEGDYNEQFF,TGCGCCAGCAGCTTGGAAGGGGATTACAATGAGCAGTTCTTC,TRBV5-1,-,TRBJ2-1,14,-
CASSDPGQDAKNIQYF,TGTGCCAGCAGTGACCCGGGACAGGACGCAAAAAACATTCAGTACTTC,TRBV6-1,-,TRBJ2-4,16,TRBD1
CASSPLAGVAADTQYF,TGTGCCAGCAGCCCTCTGGCGGGAGTAGCGGCAGATACGCAGTATTTT,TRBV14,-,TRBJ2-3,16,TRBD2
CASRRLAGGYNEQFF,TGTGCCAGCAGGAGACTAGCGGGGGGGTACAATGAGCAGTTCTTC,TRBV2,-,TRBJ2-1,15,TRBD2
CASSVGVSGEKLFF,TGTGCCAGCAGCGTCGGGGTGTCAGGAGAAAAACTGTTTTTT,TRBV9,-,TRBJ1-4,14,-
CASSPGQGEQPQHF,TGTGCCAGCAGTCCCGGACAGGGGGAACAGCCCCAGCATTTT,TRBV2,once,TRBJ1-5,14,TRBD1
CASSVRGLGEQYF,TGTGCCAGCAGCGTGCGGGGGCTGGGAGAGCAGTACTTC,TRBV7-8,-,TRBJ2-7,13,-
CASTQETQYF,TGTGCCAGCACCCAAGAGACCCAGTACTTC,TRBV6-1,-,TRBJ2-5,10,-
CASRPDRSNYGYTF,TGTGCCAGCAGGCCGGACAGATCTAACTATGGCTACACCTTC,TRBV2,-,TRBJ1-2,14,-
CASSLGQGGRHSPLHF,TGTGCCAGCAGCTTGGGCCAGGGAGGTCGCCATTCACCCCTCCACTTT,TRBV5-6,once,TRBJ1-6,16,-